This TCR beta chain was profiled in a study of T cell responses to AZD1222 COVID-19 vaccine. A word on this clone: Its antigen is still unknown.

General study findings and limits: Sampling captured repertoires only after the peak T cell response. There were vaccine-associated CD4 TCRs across spike, dominant at 160-218 and 743-854. Baseline antibody screening turned up just six seropositive AZD1222 recipients. Females made up more of the donors, who were largely white British, and clonal diversity may have come out too low.

CDR1 SEHNR and CDR2 FQNEAQ come from the germline V gene (reference sequence). The CDR3 runs 16 residues. Trimming removed 2 bases at V and 1 base at J, with 12 bases between. Assay: immunoSEQ multiplex PCR; the TCRdb copy retains only in-frame clones and omits some. The sample includes 160,000 or so clones, approximately 88% of them seen just once. The V and J genes are TRBV7-9 and TRBJ1-5; tentatively, D is TRBD1 (6 bases). The clonotype originates from an adult in good health. Material: peripheral blood, obtained on day 0 of AZD1222 vaccination. The CDR3 nucleotides read TGTGCCAGCAGCTTAACGGCAGGGGTGAGCAATCAGCCCCAGCATTTT. It specifies CASSLTAGVSNQPQHF.